This entry lists 30 T cell receptor beta chains sequenced from one sample in a study of a mutant IDH1 vaccine in newly diagnosed glioma. As for time point: baseline, week 1 (first vaccination visit). Treatment described: pre-vaccination baseline after standard-of-care therapy. Libraries were prepared by immunoSEQ multiplex PCR; TCRdb keeps only in-frame clonotypes and omits some of them. The data hold tens of thousands of clones, with 60% to 85% observed a single time. Sequencing was performed on PBMCs, taken from a glioma patient treated with radiotherapy, temozolomide or both. Receptors originate from a woman aged 35 to 49 with glioma.

V gene TRBV5-6 combines with J gene TRBJ1-2, with 10 nucleotides matching TRBD1. There are 15 residues in the CDR3. V shed 1 base and J 4 bases; nucleotides not matched to a gene: 4. Germline-derived CDR1 and CDR2 are SGHDT and YYEEEE. The CDR3 protein is CASSLTTGGSYGYTF. The CDR3 DNA reads as TGTGCCAGCAGCTTGACGACAGGGGGCAGCTATGGCTACACCTTC.

The V and J genes are TRBV5-4 and TRBJ2-2; D is ambiguous. This CDR3 contains 16 residues. Germline CDR1 is SGHNT and CDR2 is YYREEE (reference sequence). The V end was cut by 4 bases, the J end by 1 base, with 14 bases between. Here the CDR3 reads CASSKYRDWNTGELFF. The CDR3 DNA sequence: TGTGCCAGCAGCAAGTACCGTGACTGGAACACCGGGGAGCTGTTTTTT.

V gene TRBV18 combines with J gene TRBJ2-3; TRBD1 is a possible D gene (6 bases). Germline assignment: CDR1 KGHSH and CDR2 LQKENI. The CDR3 consists of 14 residues. Deletions cut 1 base from V and 5 bases from J, with 10 bases between. Written as DNA, the CDR3 is TGTGCCAGCTCACCACTTGGGGGCCGAGATACGCAGTATTTT. Translating gives CASSPLGGRDTQYF.

The chain carries TRBV4-3 and TRBJ1-1; the D is unclear. The CDR3 is 15 residues long. CDR1 and CDR2 (germline): LGHNA, YSLEER. The ends were cut back, 0 bases at V and 1 base at J, with 9 bases in the middle. As DNA, the CDR3 is TGCGCCAGCAGCCAAGATTCGGGCGAGAACACTGAAGCTTTCTTT. This gives the protein CASSQDSGENTEAFF.

The CDR3 protein is CASSEGLGVETQYF. The CDR3 region has the DNA TGCGCCAGCAGTGAGGGACTAGGTGTCGAGACCCAGTACTTC. V is TRBV10-1 and J is TRBJ2-5; TRBD2 matches 7 bases. The CDR3 is 14 amino acids. Losses at the gene ends were 2 bases for V and 5 bases for J; bases not matched to a gene: 5. Germline lookup yields CDR1 WNHNN and CDR2 SYGVQD (reference sequence).

The V and J genes are TRBV29-1 and TRBJ1-2, with a weak D call TRBD1 (6 bases). The CDR3 has 13 residues. CDR1 and CDR2 from the germline V gene are SQVTM and ANQGSEA. Trimming pared 5 bases from V and 7 bases from J, leaving 17 bases between. CDR3 amino acids: CSVSQGGQPGYTF. The CDR3 DNA reads TGCAGCGTTTCACAGGGAGGGCAGCCTGGCTACACCTTC.

The J gene is TRBJ1-2, the V gene TRBV7-9, with D unresolved. V was trimmed by 5 bases and J by 3 bases, leaving 13 bases between them. Germline CDR1 is SEHNR and CDR2 is FQNEAQ (reference sequence). This CDR3 region has 14 residues. The CDR3 region is CASSPALGYYGYTF. CDR3 bases: TGTGCCAGCAGCCCCGCGTTGGGGTACTATGGCTACACCTTC.

The chain uses TRBV27 and TRBJ1-2; 8 bases agree with TRBD1. From germline, CDR1 is MNHEY and CDR2 SMNVEV (reference sequence). After removal of 5 bases from V and 7 bases from J, the junction contained 9 bases not matched to a gene. CDR3 length: 14 amino acids. The DNA of the CDR3 is TGTGCCAGCAGTCCCCGGACAGGGAGGGTTGGCTACACCTTC. Translating gives CASSPRTGRVGYTF.

The chain is built from TRBV6-6 and TRBJ1-2; perhaps TRBD1 as D (6 bases). Germline V gives CDR1 MNHNY, CDR2 SVGAGI (reference sequence). The CDR3 has 13 residues. V was clipped by 6 bases and J by 0 bases, with 8 bases between them. CDR3 bases: TGTGCCAGCAGCGGACAGCCTAACTATGGCTACACCTTC. Amino acid sequence: CASSGQPNYGYTF.

The chain uses TRBV5-1 and TRBJ1-1; D perhaps matches TRBD1 (6 bases). Germline CDR1 is SGHRS and CDR2 is YFSETQ. The CDR3 extends over 14 amino acids. Trimming took 6 bases from V and 1 from J, leaving 13 bases between them. The CDR3 sequence is CASKGGLTNTEAFF. For the CDR3, the DNA is TGCGCCAGCAAGGGGGGTTTGACGAACACTGAAGCTTTCTTT. Filled out from reference TRBV5-1 and TRBJ1-1, the complete variable domain reads KAGVTQTPRYLIKTRGQQVTLSCSPISGHRSVSWYQQTPGQGLQFLFEYFSETQRNKGNFPGRFSGRQFSNSRSEMNVSTLELGDSALYLCASKGGLTNTEAFFGQGTRLTVV.

This clone was seen a few times. The chain links TRBV30 to TRBJ2-1; 8 bases match TRBD2. CDR1 is GTSNPN and CDR2 is SVGIG in the germline V gene (reference sequence). The CDR3 extends over 14 amino acids. Trimming at V came to 7 bases and at J to 7 bases, leaving 12 bases not matched to a gene. This CDR3 reads CAYSGVGGANEQFF. In DNA, the CDR3 is TGTGCCTATTCCGGTGTCGGGGGGGCTAATGAGCAGTTCTTC.

V gene TRBV6-5 combines with J gene TRBJ2-7, with a weak D call TRBD1 (6 bases). This CDR3 contains 15 residues. Germline CDR1 is MNHEY and CDR2 is SVGAGI. The germline V and J ends were trimmed by 5 bases and 7 bases, with 21 bases remaining between them. CDR3 nucleotide sequence: TGTGCCAGCAGTGCAGAAGAAACAGGGTTTTGGGAGCAGTACTTC. Translated: CASSAEETGFWEQYF.

The chain carries TRBV5-1 and TRBJ2-1; TRBD2 might be the D (6 bases). The germline CDR1 and CDR2 sequences are SGHRS and YFSETQ. This CDR3 contains 17 residues. V was pared by 0 bases and J by 8 bases, with 21 bases between. CDR3: CASSLAGGTHFGDEQFF. The CDR3 DNA is TGCGCCAGCAGCTTGGCCGGAGGGACTCACTTTGGGGATGAGCAGTTCTTC.

The chain uses TRBV13 and TRBJ2-5, with D possibly TRBD1 on 6 matching bases. Trimming cost V 2 bases and J 3 bases, with 7 bases left between them. Germline CDR1 and CDR2: PRHDT and FYEKMQ (reference sequence). There are 13 residues in the CDR3. The CDR3: CASSLNREETQYF. The CDR3 DNA reads TGTGCCAGCAGCTTAAACAGGGAAGAGACCCAGTACTTC.

This chain uses TRBV2 with TRBJ1-4, with D unresolved. V was clipped by 10 bases and J by 8 bases, with 14 bases between them. CDR1 and CDR2 (germline): SNHLY, FYNNEI. The CDR3 is made up of 12 amino acids. The CDR3 loop reads CAIRPKGEKLFF. CDR3 bases: TGTGCCATACGACCCAAAGGGGAAAAACTGTTTTTT.

The V call is TRBV19, the J call TRBJ1-1; 9 bases match TRBD1. This CDR3 has 13 residues. Germline V lookup: CDR1 LNHDA, CDR2 SQIVND (reference sequence). Trimming removed 5 bases from V and 5 bases from J; junction bases left unmatched: 3. The CDR3 DNA sequence: TGTGCCAGTAGTGACAGGGGGTTAACTGAAGCTTTCTTT. Its protein product is CASSDRGLTEAFF.

This chain joins TRBV7-9 and TRBJ1-2; no firm D call. This CDR3 is 13 amino acids long. The germline CDR1 and CDR2 sequences are SEHNR and FQNEAQ (reference sequence). V was cut by 2 bases and J by 3 bases, with 7 bases left in between. CDR3 sequence: CASSLFSDYGYTF. CDR3 DNA sequence: TGTGCCAGCAGCTTATTTTCTGACTATGGCTACACCTTC.

This chain joins TRBV21-1 and TRBJ1-2; the table's TRBD1 call for D was not verified on the DNA. TRBV21-1 is given as a pseudogene. CDR3 length equals 16 residues. The CDR3 here is CASSTSQGAENYGYTF. CDR3 nucleotides: TGTGCCAGCAGCACCTCACAGGGGGCAGAGAACTATGGCTACACCTTC.

J is TRBJ2-2 and V is TRBV2; D gene uncertain. The V end lost 6 bases, the J end lost 1 base, and 3 bases lay between the germline ends. This CDR3 region has 12 residues. The germline V gene encodes CDR1 SNHLY and CDR2 FYNNEI. CDR3 loop: CASRVNTGELFF. The CDR3, as DNA: TGTGCCAGCAGGGTGAACACCGGGGAGCTGTTTTTT.

The genes are TRBV9 and TRBJ1-6; 7 bases fit TRBD1. After removal of 6 bases from V and 7 bases from J, the junction contained 7 bases not matched to a gene. The CDR3 spans 14 residues. The germline V gene has CDR1 SGDLS and CDR2 YYNGEE. As DNA, the CDR3 is TGTGCCAGCAACCGACAGGGTTGGAATTCACCCCTCCACTTT. As protein: CASNRQGWNSPLHF. Combining the CDR3 with reference TRBV9 and TRBJ1-6 gives the whole variable domain DSGVTQTPKHLITATGQRVTLRCSPRSGDLSVYWYQQSLDQGLQFLIQYYNGEERAKGNILERFSAQQFPDLHSELNLSSLELGDSALYFCASNRQGWNSPLHFGNGTRLTVT.

The chain uses TRBV7-9 and TRBJ2-5, with D perhaps matching TRBD1 (6 bases). In germline, CDR1 is SEHNR, CDR2 FQNEAQ (reference sequence). CDR3 size: 15 residues. V dropped 1 base and J dropped 4 bases, with 13 bases sitting between them. CDR3 sequence: CASSLDVQGGETQYF. CDR3 DNA: TGTGCCAGCAGCTTAGATGTACAGGGTGGAGAGACCCAGTACTTC.

V gene TRBV9 combines with J gene TRBJ2-3, with D perhaps matching TRBD2 (5 bases). There are 18 residues in the CDR3. V lost 2 bases, J lost 5 bases, and 24 bases lay in between. Germline V gene sequence: CDR1 SGDLS, CDR2 YYNGEE. The CDR3 bases are TGTGCCAGCAGCGTCCCCATCAAGCGGCTTCTGGTGAGAGATACGCAGTATTTT. Amino acid sequence: CASSVPIKRLLVRDTQYF. Based on the CDR3 plus reference TRBV9 and TRBJ2-3, the full variable domain is DSGVTQTPKHLITATGQRVTLRCSPRSGDLSVYWYQQSLDQGLQFLIQYYNGEERAKGNILERFSAQQFPDLHSELNLSSLELGDSALYFCASSVPIKRLLVRDTQYFGPGTRLTVL.

This chain uses TRBV6-6 with TRBJ2-5; D is undetermined. The germline V gene encodes CDR1 MNHNY and CDR2 SVGAGI (reference sequence). Trimming removed 6 bases at V and 2 bases at J, with 16 bases between. There are 15 residues in the CDR3. CDR3 loop: CASRPYGTPQETQYF. Written as DNA, the CDR3 is TGTGCCAGCAGGCCCTATGGTACTCCGCAAGAGACCCAGTACTTC.

The CDR3 loop is CASSLVLADNEQFF. CDR3 DNA sequence: TGCGCCAGCAGCTTGGTACTAGCGGACAATGAGCAGTTCTTC. The gene calls are TRBV5-1 and TRBJ2-1; 8 nucleotides line up with TRBD2. CDR3 length: 14 amino acids. Unmatched junction bases numbered 1, after V lost 0 bases and J lost 5 bases. Germline V gene sequence: CDR1 SGHRS, CDR2 YFSETQ. Together with reference TRBV5-1 and TRBJ2-1, the CDR3 gives the full variable domain: KAGVTQTPRYLIKTRGQQVTLSCSPISGHRSVSWYQQTPGQGLQFLFEYFSETQRNKGNFPGRFSGRQFSNSRSEMNVSTLELGDSALYLCASSLVLADNEQFFGPGTRLTVL.

This clone was found a few times. The chain employs TRBV29-1 and TRBJ1-1; 9 bases line up with TRBD1. The CDR3 is made up of 14 amino acids. CDR1 SQVTM and CDR2 ANQGSEA come from the germline V gene. V lost 4 bases to trimming and J lost 4 bases; unmatched junction nucleotides: 7. The CDR3 protein is CSVGLGTGSTEAFF. The CDR3 DNA reads as TGCAGCGTTGGGTTGGGGACAGGGAGCACTGAAGCTTTCTTT.

The genes are TRBV5-6 and TRBJ1-5; a weak D match, TRBD1 (5 bases). Germline assignment: CDR1 SGHDT and CDR2 YYEEEE. The germline V and J ends were trimmed by 4 bases and 5 bases, with 13 bases remaining between them. The CDR3 sequence is 14 residues long. CDR3 bases: TGTGCCAGCAGCCATGAAAGAGGGGATCAGCCCCAGCATTTT. It is translated as CASSHERGDQPQHF.

The V call is TRBV5-1, the J call TRBJ2-3, with D possibly being TRBD1 or TRBD2 (5 bases each). V lost 4 bases to trimming and J lost 4 bases, with 13 bases between them. Germline assignment: CDR1 SGHRS and CDR2 YFSETQ. This CDR3 comprises 14 residues. CDR3 DNA: TGCGCCAGCAGCCCCGCCTTGGGGGCAGATACGCAGTATTTT. Protein: CASSPALGADTQYF.

The chain employs TRBV7-4 and TRBJ2-6, with D uncertain. CDR1 and CDR2 from the germline V gene are SGHVT and SQSDAQ. The V end was cut by 5 bases, the J end by 5 bases, with 16 bases between. This CDR3 contains 16 residues. CDR3: CASSQKAQSRANVLTF. DNA for the CDR3: TGTGCCAGCAGCCAAAAAGCACAAAGTCGGGCCAACGTCCTGACTTTC.

This chain joins TRBV5-1 and TRBJ2-6; tentative D call: TRBD1 (5 bases). This CDR3 is 17 amino acids long. Germline CDR1 reads SGHRS; CDR2 reads YFSETQ. Between the trimmed V and J ends, which lost 0 bases and 3 bases, there was a span of 13 bases. Written as DNA, the CDR3 is TGCGCCAGCAGCTTGGGGTCAGGGCGGAGTGGGGCCAACGTCCTGACTTTC. It translates to CASSLGSGRSGANVLTF. The complete variable domain, with remaining parts taken from reference TRBV5-1 and TRBJ2-6, reads KAGVTQTPRYLIKTRGQQVTLSCSPISGHRSVSWYQQTPGQGLQFLFEYFSETQRNKGNFPGRFSGRQFSNSRSEMNVSTLELGDSALYLCASSLGSGRSGANVLTFGAGSRLTVL.

This clone was seen a few times. V usage is TRBV29-1 and J usage is TRBJ1-1; 7 bases fit TRBD1. The V segment lost 7 bases and the J segment 0 bases; nucleotides outside the gene matches: 5. Germline CDR1 SQVTM, CDR2 ANQGSEA. CDR3 length: 13 amino acids. The CDR3 bases are TGCAGCGGGGACAGTAGCATGAACACTGAAGCTTTCTTT. Amino acids: CSGDSSMNTEAFF.